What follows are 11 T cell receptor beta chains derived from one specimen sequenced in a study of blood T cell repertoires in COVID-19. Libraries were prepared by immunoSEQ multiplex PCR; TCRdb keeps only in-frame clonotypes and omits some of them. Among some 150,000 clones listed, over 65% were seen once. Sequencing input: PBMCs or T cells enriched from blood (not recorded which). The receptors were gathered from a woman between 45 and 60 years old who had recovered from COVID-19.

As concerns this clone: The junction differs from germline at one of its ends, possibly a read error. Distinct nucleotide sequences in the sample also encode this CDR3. The CDR3 is CSALGGNTEAFF. The CDR3 bases are TGCAGCGCCCTGGGCGGGAACACTGAAGCCTTCTTT. The chain joins TRBV29-1 to TRBJ1-1; unclear D gene. Germline V gene data show CDR1 as SQVTM and CDR2 as ANQGSEA. This CDR3 spans 12 amino acids.

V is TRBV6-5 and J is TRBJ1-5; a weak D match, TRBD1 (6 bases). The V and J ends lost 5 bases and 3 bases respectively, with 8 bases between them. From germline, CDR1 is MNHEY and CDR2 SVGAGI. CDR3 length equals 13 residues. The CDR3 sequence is CASSRTVNQPQHF. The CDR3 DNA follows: TGTGCCAGCAGTAGGACAGTCAATCAGCCCCAGCATTTT.

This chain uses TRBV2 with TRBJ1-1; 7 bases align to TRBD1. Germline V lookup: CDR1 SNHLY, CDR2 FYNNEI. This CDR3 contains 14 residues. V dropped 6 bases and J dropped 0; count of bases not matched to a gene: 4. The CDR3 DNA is TGTGCCAGCAGCACACAGGGGTTGAACACTGAAGCTTTCTTT. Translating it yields CASSTQGLNTEAFF.

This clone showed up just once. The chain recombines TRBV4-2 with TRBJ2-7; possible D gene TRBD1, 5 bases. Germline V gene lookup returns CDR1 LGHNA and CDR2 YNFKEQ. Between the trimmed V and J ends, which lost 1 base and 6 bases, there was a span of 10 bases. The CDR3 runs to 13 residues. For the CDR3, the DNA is TGTGCCAGCAGCCAAGCCAGGGCCGGCGAGCAGTACTTC. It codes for CASSQARAGEQYF.

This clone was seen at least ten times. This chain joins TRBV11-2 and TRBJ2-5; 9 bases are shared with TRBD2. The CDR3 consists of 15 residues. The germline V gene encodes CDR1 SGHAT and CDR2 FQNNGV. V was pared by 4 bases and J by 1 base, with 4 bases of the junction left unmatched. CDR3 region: CASSWLAGVQETQYF. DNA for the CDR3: TGTGCCAGCAGCTGGTTAGCGGGAGTCCAAGAGACCCAGTACTTC.

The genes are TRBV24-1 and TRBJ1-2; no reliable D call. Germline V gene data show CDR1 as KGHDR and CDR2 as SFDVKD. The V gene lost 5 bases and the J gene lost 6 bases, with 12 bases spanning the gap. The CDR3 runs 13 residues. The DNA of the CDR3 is TGTGCCACCAGTGCTGCCCTGGAGGATGGCTACACCTTC. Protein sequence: CATSAALEDGYTF.

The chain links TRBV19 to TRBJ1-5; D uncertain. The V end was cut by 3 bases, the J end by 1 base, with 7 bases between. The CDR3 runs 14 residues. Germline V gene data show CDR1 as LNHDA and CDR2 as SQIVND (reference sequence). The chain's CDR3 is CASSILLSNQPQHF. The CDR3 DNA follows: TGTGCCAGTAGTATTTTACTAAGCAATCAGCCCCAGCATTTT.

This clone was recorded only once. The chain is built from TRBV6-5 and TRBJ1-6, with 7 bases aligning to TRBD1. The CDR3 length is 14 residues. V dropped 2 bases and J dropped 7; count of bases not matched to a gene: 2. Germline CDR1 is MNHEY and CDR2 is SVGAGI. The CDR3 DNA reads TGTGCCAGCAGTTACCGGGACAGAAATTCACCCCTCCACTTT. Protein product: CASSYRDRNSPLHF.

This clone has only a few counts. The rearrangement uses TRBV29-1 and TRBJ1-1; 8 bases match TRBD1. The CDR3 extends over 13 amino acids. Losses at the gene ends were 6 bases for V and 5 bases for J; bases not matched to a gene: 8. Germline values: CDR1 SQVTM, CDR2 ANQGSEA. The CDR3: CSVRGRSETEAFF. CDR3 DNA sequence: TGCAGCGTCAGGGGGCGCTCGGAAACTGAAGCTTTCTTT.

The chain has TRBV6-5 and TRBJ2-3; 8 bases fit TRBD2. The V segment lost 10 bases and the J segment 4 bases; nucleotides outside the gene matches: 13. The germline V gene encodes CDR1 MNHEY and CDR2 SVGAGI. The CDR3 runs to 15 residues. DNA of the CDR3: TGTGCCATGCGGGTCACGGAGCGGGGGTCAGATACGCAGTATTTT. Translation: CAMRVTERGSDTQYF.

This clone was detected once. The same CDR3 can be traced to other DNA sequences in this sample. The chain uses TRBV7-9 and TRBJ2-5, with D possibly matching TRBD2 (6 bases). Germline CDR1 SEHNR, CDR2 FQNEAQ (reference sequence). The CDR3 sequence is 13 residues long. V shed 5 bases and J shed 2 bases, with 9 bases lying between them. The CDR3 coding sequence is TGTGCCAGCAGCCCCGGGGGTCAAGAGACCCAGTACTTC. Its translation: CASSPGGQETQYF.